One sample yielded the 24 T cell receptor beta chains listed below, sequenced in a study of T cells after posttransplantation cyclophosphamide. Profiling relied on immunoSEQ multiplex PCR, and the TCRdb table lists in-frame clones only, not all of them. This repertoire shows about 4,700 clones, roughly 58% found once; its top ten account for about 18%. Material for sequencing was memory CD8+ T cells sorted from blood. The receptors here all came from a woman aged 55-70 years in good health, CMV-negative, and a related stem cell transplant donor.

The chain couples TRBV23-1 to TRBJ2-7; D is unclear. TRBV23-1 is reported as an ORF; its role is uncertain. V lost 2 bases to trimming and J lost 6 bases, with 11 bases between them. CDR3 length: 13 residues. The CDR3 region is CASSQRGSGEQYF. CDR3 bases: TGCGCCAGCAGTCAACGTGGCTCTGGCGAGCAGTACTTC.

The CDR3 DNA sequence: TGTGCCAGCAGTGGTGACTCTGGGGGCCACGAGCAGTACTTC. Its translation: CASSGDSGGHEQYF. The chain carries TRBV28 and TRBJ2-7, with a tentative D call TRBD1 (6 bases). V lost 5 bases and J lost 5, with 16 bases in between. Germline V CDR1 and CDR2: MDHEN, SYDVKM. CDR3 length: 14 residues.

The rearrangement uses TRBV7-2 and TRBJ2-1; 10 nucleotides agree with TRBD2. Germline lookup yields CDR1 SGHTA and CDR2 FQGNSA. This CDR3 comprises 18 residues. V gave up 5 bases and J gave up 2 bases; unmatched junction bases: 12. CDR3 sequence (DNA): TGTGCCAGCAGCCTCCTTGTCCTAGCGGGGGTCACCTACAATGAGCAGTTCTTC. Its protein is CASSLLVLAGVTYNEQFF. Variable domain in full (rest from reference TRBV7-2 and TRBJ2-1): GAGVSQSPSNKVTEKGKDVELRCDPISGHTALYWYRQSLGQGLEFLIYFQGNSAPDKSGLPSDRFSAERTGGSVSTLTIQRTQQEDSAVYLCASSLLVLAGVTYNEQFFGPGTRLTVL.

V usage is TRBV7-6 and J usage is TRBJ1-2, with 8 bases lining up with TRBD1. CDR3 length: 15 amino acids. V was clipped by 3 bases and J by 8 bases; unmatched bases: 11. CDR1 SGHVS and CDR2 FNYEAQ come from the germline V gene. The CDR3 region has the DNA TGTGCCAGCAGCTTCACCACTTCCGGGACAGGAGGCTACACCTTC. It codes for CASSFTTSGTGGYTF.

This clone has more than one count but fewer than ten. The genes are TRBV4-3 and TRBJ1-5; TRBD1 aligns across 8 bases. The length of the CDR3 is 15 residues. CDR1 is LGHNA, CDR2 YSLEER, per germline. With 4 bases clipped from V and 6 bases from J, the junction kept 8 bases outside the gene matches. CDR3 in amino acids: CASSPWTGQGQPQHF. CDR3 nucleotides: TGCGCCAGCAGCCCCTGGACAGGGCAGGGTCAGCCCCAGCATTTT.

This CDR3 is CAWTEGLYNSPLHF. CDR3 DNA sequence: TGTGCCTGGACCGAGGGCCTCTATAATTCACCCCTCCACTTT. The chain employs TRBV30 and TRBJ1-6; D uncertain. Trimming cost V 4 bases and J 3 bases, with 10 bases left between them. There are 14 residues in the CDR3. Germline V gene lookup returns CDR1 GTSNPN and CDR2 SVGIG (reference sequence). Full variable domain (outside the CDR3, taken from reference TRBV30 and TRBJ1-6): SQTIHQWPATLVQPVGSPLSLECTVEGTSNPNLYWYRQAAGRGLQLLFYSVGIGQISSEVPQNLSASRPQDRQFILSSKKLLLSDSGFYLCAWTEGLYNSPLHFGNGTRLTVT.

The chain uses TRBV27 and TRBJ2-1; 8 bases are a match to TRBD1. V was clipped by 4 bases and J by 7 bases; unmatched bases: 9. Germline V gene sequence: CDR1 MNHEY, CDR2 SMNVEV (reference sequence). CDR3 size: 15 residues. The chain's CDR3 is CASSSGQGAWNEQFF. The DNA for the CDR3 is TGTGCCAGCAGTTCGGGTCAGGGGGCTTGGAATGAGCAGTTCTTC.

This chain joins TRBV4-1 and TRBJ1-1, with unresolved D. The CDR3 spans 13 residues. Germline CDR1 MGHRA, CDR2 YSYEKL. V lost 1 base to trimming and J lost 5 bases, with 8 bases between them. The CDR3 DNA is TGCGCCAGCAGCCAAGTTTCCGTGACTGAAGCTTTCTTT. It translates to CASSQVSVTEAFF.

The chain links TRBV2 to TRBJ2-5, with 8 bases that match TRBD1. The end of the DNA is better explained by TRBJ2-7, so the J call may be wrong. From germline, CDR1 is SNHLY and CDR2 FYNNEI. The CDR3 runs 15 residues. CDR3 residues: CASSIRTGSSYEQYF. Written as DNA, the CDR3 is TGTGCCAGCAGTATTCGGACAGGGAGCTCCTACGAGCAGTACTTC.

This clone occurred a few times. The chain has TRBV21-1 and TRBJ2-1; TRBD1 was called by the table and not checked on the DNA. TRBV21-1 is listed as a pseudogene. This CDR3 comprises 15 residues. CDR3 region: CASSKVGDKYNEQFF. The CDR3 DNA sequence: TGTGCCAGCAGCAAAGTTGGGGACAAGTACAATGAGCAGTTCTTC.

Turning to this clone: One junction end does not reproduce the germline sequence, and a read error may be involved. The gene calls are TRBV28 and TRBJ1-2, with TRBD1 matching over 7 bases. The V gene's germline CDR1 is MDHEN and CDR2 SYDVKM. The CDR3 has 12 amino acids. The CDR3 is CASNDRERGYPF. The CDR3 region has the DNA TGTGCCAGTAACGACAGGGAACGGGGCTACCCCTTC.

The CDR3 coding sequence is TGTGCCAGCCTGCGACTAAGGTCGGATGAGCAGTTCTTC. This sequence encodes CASLRLRSDEQFF. The rearrangement links TRBV2 to TRBJ2-1, with TRBD2 as a possible D gene (5 bases). The CDR3 contains 13 residues. The germline CDR1 and CDR2 sequences are SNHLY and FYNNEI. The V end was cut by 8 bases, the J end by 8 bases, with 16 bases between.

In DNA form, the CDR3 reads TGTGCCAGCAGGGAGGGCCTCTCTTGGAGCGAGCAGTACTTC. It yields the protein CASREGLSWSEQYF. The V and J genes are TRBV6-1 and TRBJ2-7, with a possible D match to TRBD2 (6 bases). Germline CDR1 is MNHNS and CDR2 is SASEGT. The CDR3 is made up of 14 amino acids. Trimming took 6 bases from V and 6 from J, leaving 18 bases between them.

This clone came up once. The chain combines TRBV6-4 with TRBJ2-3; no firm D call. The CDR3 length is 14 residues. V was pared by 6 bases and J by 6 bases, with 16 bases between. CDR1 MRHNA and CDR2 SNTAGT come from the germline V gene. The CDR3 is CASSPGESFDTQYF. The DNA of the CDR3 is TGTGCCAGCAGCCCCGGAGAAAGTTTCGATACGCAGTATTTT.

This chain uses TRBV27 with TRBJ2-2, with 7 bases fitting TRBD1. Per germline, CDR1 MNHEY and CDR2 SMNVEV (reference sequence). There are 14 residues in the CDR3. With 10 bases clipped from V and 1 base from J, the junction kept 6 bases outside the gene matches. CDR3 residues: CATTQGLNTGELFF. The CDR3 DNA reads TGTGCCACTACACAGGGGCTGAACACCGGGGAGCTGTTTTTT.

The CDR3 protein is CASSFNGGTPEQYF. Written as DNA, the CDR3 is TGTGCCAGCAGCTTTAACGGGGGGACCCCCGAGCAGTACTTC. The chain joins TRBV7-2 to TRBJ2-7; 7 nucleotides align to TRBD2. The CDR3 is 14 residues long. The V gene end was trimmed by 3 bases and the J gene end by 6 bases; junction bases not matched to a gene: 8. Germline V gives CDR1 SGHTA, CDR2 FQGNSA. The variable domain in full, with the rest retrieved from reference TRBV7-2 and TRBJ2-7, is GAGVSQSPSNKVTEKGKDVELRCDPISGHTALYWYRQSLGQGLEFLIYFQGNSAPDKSGLPSDRFSAERTGGSVSTLTIQRTQQEDSAVYLCASSFNGGTPEQYFGPGTRLTVT.

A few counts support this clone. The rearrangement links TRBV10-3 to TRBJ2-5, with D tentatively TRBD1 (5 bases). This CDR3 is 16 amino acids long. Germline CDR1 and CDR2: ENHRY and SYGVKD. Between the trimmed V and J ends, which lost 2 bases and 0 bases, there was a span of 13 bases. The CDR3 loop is CAISEGGAADQETQYF. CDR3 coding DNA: TGTGCCATCAGTGAGGGTGGGGCGGCAGACCAAGAGACCCAGTACTTC.

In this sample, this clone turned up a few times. The CDR3 sequence is CASSEEGQGSDTQYF. For the CDR3, the DNA is TGTGCCAGCAGTGAAGAGGGACAGGGCTCAGATACGCAGTATTTT. The chain carries TRBV6-4 and TRBJ2-3; TRBD1 matches 9 bases. This CDR3 spans 15 amino acids. Unmatched junction bases numbered 5, after V lost 3 bases and J lost 4 bases. CDR1 MRHNA and CDR2 SNTAGT come from the germline V gene.

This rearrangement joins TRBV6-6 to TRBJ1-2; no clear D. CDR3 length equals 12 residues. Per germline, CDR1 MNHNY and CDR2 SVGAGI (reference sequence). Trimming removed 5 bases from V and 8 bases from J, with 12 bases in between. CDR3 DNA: TGTGCCAGCAGTCCGACAAGTTTAGGCTACACCTTC. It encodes CASSPTSLGYTF.

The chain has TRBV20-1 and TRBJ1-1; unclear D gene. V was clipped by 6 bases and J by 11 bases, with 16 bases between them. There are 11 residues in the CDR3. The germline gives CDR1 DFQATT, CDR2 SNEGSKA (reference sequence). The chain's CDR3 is CSARLRREAFF. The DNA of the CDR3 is TGCAGTGCCCGATTGAGGCGGGAGGCTTTCTTT.

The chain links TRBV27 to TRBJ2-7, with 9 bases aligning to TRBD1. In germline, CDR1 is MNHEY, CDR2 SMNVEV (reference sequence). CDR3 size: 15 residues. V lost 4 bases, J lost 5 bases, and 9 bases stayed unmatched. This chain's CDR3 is CASSSEGTGYHEQYF. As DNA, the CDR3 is TGTGCCAGCAGTTCTGAAGGGACAGGGTATCACGAGCAGTACTTC.

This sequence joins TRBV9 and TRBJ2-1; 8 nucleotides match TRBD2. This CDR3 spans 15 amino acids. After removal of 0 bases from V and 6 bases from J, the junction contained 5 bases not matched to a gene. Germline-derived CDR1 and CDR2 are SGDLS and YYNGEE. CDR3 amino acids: CASSVEGSGSNEQFF. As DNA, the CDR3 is TGTGCCAGCAGCGTAGAGGGGAGCGGGAGCAATGAGCAGTTCTTC.

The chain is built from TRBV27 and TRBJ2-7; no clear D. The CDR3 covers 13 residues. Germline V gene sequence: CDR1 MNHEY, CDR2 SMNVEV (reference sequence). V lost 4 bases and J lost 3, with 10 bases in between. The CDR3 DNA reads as TGTGCCAGCAGTTCCGAAGCCCTCTACGAGCAGTACTTC. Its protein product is CASSSEALYEQYF.

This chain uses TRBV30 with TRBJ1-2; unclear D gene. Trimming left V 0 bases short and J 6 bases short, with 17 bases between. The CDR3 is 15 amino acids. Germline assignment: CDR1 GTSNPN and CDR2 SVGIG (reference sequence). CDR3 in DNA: TGTGCCTGGAGTGTCCCCTCCCCCCGAGCCCATGGCTACACCTTC. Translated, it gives CAWSVPSPRAHGYTF.